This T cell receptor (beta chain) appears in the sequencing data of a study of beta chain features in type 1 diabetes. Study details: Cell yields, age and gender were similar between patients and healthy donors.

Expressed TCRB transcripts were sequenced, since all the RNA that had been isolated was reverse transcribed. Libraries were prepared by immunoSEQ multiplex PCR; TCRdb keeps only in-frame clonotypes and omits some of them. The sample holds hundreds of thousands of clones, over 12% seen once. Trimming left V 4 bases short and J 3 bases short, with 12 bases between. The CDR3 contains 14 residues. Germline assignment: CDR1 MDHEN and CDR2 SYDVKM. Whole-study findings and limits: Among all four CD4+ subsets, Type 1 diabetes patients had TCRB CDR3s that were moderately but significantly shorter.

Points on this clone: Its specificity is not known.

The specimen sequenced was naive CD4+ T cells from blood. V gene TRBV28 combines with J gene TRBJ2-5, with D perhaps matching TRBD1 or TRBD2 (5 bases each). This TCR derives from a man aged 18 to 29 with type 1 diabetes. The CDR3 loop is CASSSGTDKETQYF. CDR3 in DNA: TGTGCCAGCAGTTCCGGGACCGATAAAGAGACCCAGTACTTC.